This entry lists 29 T cell receptor beta chains sequenced from one sample in a study of control samples from healthy donors and cancer patients. The assay was immunoSEQ multiplex PCR, and TCRdb's table has in-frame clones only and misses some. The repertoire holds around 190,000 clones, with around 90% as singletons. The specimen was blood. The receptors were gathered from a woman aged 45-65 years in good health.

This chain uses TRBV5-1 with TRBJ2-7; the match to TRBD1 covers 7 bases. The germline V gene encodes CDR1 SGHRS and CDR2 YFSETQ. The ends lost 4 bases at V and 6 bases at J; junction bases unmatched: 7. The CDR3 contains 13 residues. The CDR3 DNA is TGCGCCAGCAGCCGACAGGGTGCCTCCGAGCAGTACTTC. Translation gives CASSRQGASEQYF.

This chain uses TRBV28 with TRBJ1-5; TRBD1 agrees at 12 bases. The CDR3 consists of 16 residues. The V and J ends lost 7 bases and 9 bases, in that order; junction bases with no gene match: 13. Germline V gives CDR1 MDHEN, CDR2 SYDVKM. CDR3 DNA: TGTGCCAGCATCAGCCAGGGACAGGGGGCAATAAGGCCCCAGCATTTT. As protein: CASISQGQGAIRPQHF.

The chain's CDR3 is CASSLGANSGNTIYF. The DNA for the CDR3 is TGTGCCAGCAGCCTTGGGGCTAACTCTGGAAACACCATATATTTT. The chain joins TRBV28 to TRBJ1-3; TRBD1 is a possible D gene (5 bases). V dropped 6 bases and J dropped 0 bases, with 12 bases sitting between them. This CDR3 comprises 15 residues. Germline assignment: CDR1 MDHEN and CDR2 SYDVKM.

The gene calls are TRBV5-8 and TRBJ1-1; D is uncertain. The germline gives CDR1 SGHTS, CDR2 YDEGEE. The CDR3 consists of 13 residues. The V end lost 1 base, the J end lost 11 bases, and 15 bases lay between the germline ends. The CDR3 bases are TGTGCCAGCAGCTTGACCCCGGATGGTACGGCTTTCTTT. Amino acid sequence: CASSLTPDGTAFF.

In its sample, this clone was seen a few times. The chain links TRBV19 to TRBJ1-5, with D perhaps TRBD1 (5 bases). Trimming shortened V by 5 bases and J by 5 bases, and 16 bases separated the two germline ends. Germline V lookup: CDR1 LNHDA, CDR2 SQIVND (reference sequence). The CDR3 is made up of 15 amino acids. CDR3 DNA sequence: TGTGCCAGTAGTCTCCCCGGCGTAGGGGATCAGCCCCAGCATTTT. As protein: CASSLPGVGDQPQHF.

This chain connects TRBV15 to TRBJ1-4; 8 bases are shared with TRBD1. This CDR3 contains 16 residues. Trimming removed 1 base from V and 4 bases from J; junction bases left unmatched: 5. Germline loops: CDR1 LNHNV, CDR2 YYDKDF (reference sequence). CDR3 loop: CATSRVPTGGNEKLFF. DNA of the CDR3: TGTGCCACCAGCAGAGTACCAACAGGGGGTAATGAAAAACTGTTTTTT.

The chain carries TRBV19 and TRBJ1-1, with D maybe TRBD1 (6 bases). V gave up 7 bases and J gave up 4 bases, with 19 bases separating them. Looked up from germline, CDR1 is LNHDA and CDR2 is SQIVND (reference sequence). The CDR3 extends over 15 amino acids. CDR3 DNA: TGTGCCAGTATCCCGTTTGGTAAAGGGGGCACTGAAGCTTTCTTT. Translation: CASIPFGKGGTEAFF.

V usage is TRBV5-6 and J usage is TRBJ2-7; D is ambiguous. Trimming cost V 0 bases and J 4 bases, with 8 bases left between them. CDR3 length: 13 residues. Germline-derived CDR1 and CDR2 are SGHDT and YYEEEE. CDR3 region: CASSLVGGYEQYF. The CDR3, as DNA: TGTGCCAGCAGCTTGGTTGGCGGTTACGAGCAGTACTTC.

The gene calls are TRBV5-1 and TRBJ2-7, with TRBD1 matching over 7 bases. The CDR3 is 14 residues long. CDR1 SGHRS and CDR2 YFSETQ come from the germline V gene. The junction had 10 bases not matched to a gene; V was cut back by 4 bases and J by 6 bases. In DNA, the CDR3 is TGCGCCAGCAGCAGAAACCGGGACAGAGGCGAGCAGTACTTC. It encodes CASSRNRDRGEQYF.

J is TRBJ2-7 and V is TRBV11-1; 7 bases agree with TRBD2. V shed 5 bases and J 4 bases; nucleotides not matched to a gene: 11. The CDR3 runs 15 residues. The V gene's germline CDR1 is SGHAT and CDR2 FQDESV (reference sequence). The CDR3 region has the DNA TGTGCCAGCAGCCCACAGGCTAGCGGCTTTTACGAGCAGTACTTC. Its protein product is CASSPQASGFYEQYF.

The CDR3 is CASSPIWTGGWNEQFF. CDR3 in DNA: TGTGCCAGCAGCCCCATCTGGACAGGGGGCTGGAATGAGCAGTTCTTC. The chain combines TRBV28 with TRBJ2-1; 11 positions agree with TRBD1. The CDR3 runs 16 residues. Germline lookup yields CDR1 MDHEN and CDR2 SYDVKM. Losses at the gene ends were 6 bases for V and 7 bases for J; bases not matched to a gene: 11.

The genes are TRBV18 and TRBJ1-4, with TRBD1 matching over 10 bases. V lost 6 bases, J lost 8 bases, and 9 bases stayed unmatched. CDR1 and CDR2 from the germline V gene are KGHSH and LQKENI. The CDR3 totals 15 residues. The CDR3 region has the DNA TGTGCCAGCTCCCTCCTTGGACAGGGGGGAGAAAAACTGTTTTTT. Translated, it gives CASSLLGQGGEKLFF.

V and J are TRBV5-6 and TRBJ1-5; 8 bases match TRBD1. Germline assignment: CDR1 SGHDT and CDR2 YYEEEE. V was clipped by 4 bases and J by 7 bases; unmatched bases: 7. There are 14 residues in the CDR3. In nucleotides, the CDR3 is TGTGCCAGCAGCCGACAGGGGTTAGTCCAGCCCCAGCATTTT. It specifies CASSRQGLVQPQHF.

V and J are TRBV6-2 or TRBV6-3 and TRBJ2-1; D gene uncertain. The CDR3 contains 13 residues. Germline CDR1 MNHEY, CDR2 SVGEGT. Trimming took off 6 bases at V and 9 bases at J, with 15 bases between the two ends. CDR3 DNA: TGTGCCAGCAGCATCACTCCAAAGGTTGAGCAGTTCTTC. Translation gives CASSITPKVEQFF.

The chain has TRBV25-1 and TRBJ2-7; D is unresolved. The CDR3 totals 11 residues. Looked up from germline, CDR1 is MGHDK and CDR2 is SYGVNS. Trimming left V 1 base short and J 12 bases short, with 10 bases between. The CDR3 region is CASSESRAVYF. CDR3 coding DNA: TGTGCCAGCAGTGAATCTAGGGCCGTGTACTTC.

This clone is a singleton in its sample. The chain recombines TRBV4-3 with TRBJ1-2; D unclear. Looked up from germline, CDR1 is LGHNA and CDR2 is YSLEER. This CDR3 has 14 amino acids. Trimming removed 0 bases from V and 4 bases from J, with 9 bases in between. This chain's CDR3 is CASSQDRTVYGYTF. DNA for the CDR3: TGCGCCAGCAGCCAAGATCGTACAGTCTATGGCTACACCTTC.

The chain joins TRBV7-9 to TRBJ1-6, with 7 nucleotides matching TRBD1. The CDR3 is made up of 16 amino acids. J gave up 8 bases and V 5 bases, and 12 bases lay outside the gene matches. Germline loops: CDR1 SEHNR, CDR2 FQNEAQ (reference sequence). CDR3: CASSRGQLSPYSPLHF. CDR3 DNA sequence: TGTGCCAGCAGCCGGGGACAGCTCAGTCCTTATTCACCCCTCCACTTT.

The rearrangement joins TRBV27 to TRBJ2-2, with 10 bases that match TRBD2. The CDR3 runs 17 residues. Trimming at V came to 5 bases and at J to 1 base, leaving 7 bases not matched to a gene. Germline lookup yields CDR1 MNHEY and CDR2 SMNVEV (reference sequence). CDR3 bases: TGTGCCAGCAGTCCTAGTATAGCGGGAGGGAACACCGGGGAGCTGTTTTTT. It encodes CASSPSIAGGNTGELFF.

The genes are TRBV11-1 and TRBJ1-6; D gene ambiguous. Germline CDR1 and CDR2: SGHAT and FQDESV (reference sequence). V lost 0 bases and J lost 6, with 6 bases in between. The CDR3 length is 14 residues. CDR3 DNA sequence: TGTGCCAGCAGCTTAGCGCGGCTTAATTCACCCCTCCACTTT. Translated: CASSLARLNSPLHF.

The rearrangement links TRBV6-1 to TRBJ2-7, with TRBD2 identical over 7 bases. This CDR3 region has 16 residues. V gave up 1 base and J gave up 4 bases; unmatched junction bases: 10. Germline assignment: CDR1 MNHNS and CDR2 SASEGT. The CDR3 sequence: CASSEGFGGFAYEQYF. The CDR3 DNA is TGTGCCAGCAGTGAAGGGTTCGGGGGGTTTGCGTACGAGCAGTACTTC.

The genes are TRBV7-9 and TRBJ2-1; a possible D gene is TRBD2 (5 bases). V was trimmed by 0 bases and J by 2 bases, leaving 11 bases between them. Germline V lookup: CDR1 SEHNR, CDR2 FQNEAQ (reference sequence). There are 16 residues in the CDR3. The CDR3 DNA reads TGTGCCAGCAGCTTAGCGCCGACCGGGACCTACAATGAGCAGTTCTTC. Amino acids: CASSLAPTGTYNEQFF. The full variable domain, with the rest looked up from reference TRBV7-9 and TRBJ2-1, is DTGVSQNPRHKITKRGQNVTFRCDPISEHNRLYWYRQTLGQGPEFLTYFQNEAQLEKSRLLSDRFSAERPKGSFSTLEIQRTEQGDSAMYLCASSLAPTGTYNEQFFGPGTRLTVL.

The chain is built from TRBV6-2 or TRBV6-3 and TRBJ1-2, with D possibly being TRBD1 (5 bases). Trimming took off 6 bases at V and 2 bases at J, with 22 bases between the two ends. Germline values: CDR1 MNHEY, CDR2 SVGEGT. This CDR3 is 17 amino acids long. CDR3 in DNA: TGTGCCAGCAGCCCGATTGGGGGGGGGAGAGCAAACTATGGCTACACCTTC. Translation gives CASSPIGGGRANYGYTF.

CDR3 sequence reads: CASSYVGSRDEKLFF. CDR3 sequence (DNA): TGTGCCAGCAGTTATGTCGGGAGTAGGGATGAAAAACTGTTTTTT. The chain carries TRBV6-5 and TRBJ1-4, with D unresolved. Deletions cut 3 bases from V and 6 bases from J, with 14 bases between. This CDR3 has 15 amino acids. Germline-derived CDR1 and CDR2 are MNHEY and SVGAGI.

The rearrangement joins TRBV7-3 to TRBJ1-3; D is possibly TRBD1 (5 bases). The CDR3 runs 16 residues. V lost 5 bases and J 4 bases, leaving 18 bases between the germline ends. Germline values: CDR1 SGHTA, CDR2 FQGTGA. The CDR3 region has the DNA TGTGCCAGCAGCCCTGGAACCCGTGGGGGAGGAAACACCATATATTTT. Translated: CASSPGTRGGGNTIYF. The full variable domain, in which reference TRBV7-3 and TRBJ1-3 provide the parts outside the CDR3, is GAGVSQTPSNKVTEKGKYVELRCDPISGHTALYWYRQSLGQGPEFLIYFQGTGAADDSGLPNDRFFAVRPEGSVSTLKIQRTERGDSAVYLCASSPGTRGGGNTIYFGEGSWLTVV.

The chain recombines TRBV2 with TRBJ2-5; perhaps D is TRBD1 or TRBD2 (5 bases each). V was clipped by 7 bases and J by 3 bases, with 12 bases between them. Germline values: CDR1 SNHLY, CDR2 FYNNEI. The CDR3 contains 13 residues. The CDR3 reads CASKGTREETQYF. The CDR3 DNA is TGTGCCAGCAAGGGGACCAGGGAAGAGACCCAGTACTTC.

V usage is TRBV6-5 and J usage is TRBJ2-7; perhaps D is TRBD1 or TRBD2 (5 bases each). Germline lookup yields CDR1 MNHEY and CDR2 SVGAGI. CDR3 length: 14 residues. V gave up 2 bases and J gave up 4 bases, with 12 bases separating them. CDR3 region: CASSYRGGSYEQYF. The CDR3 nucleotides read TGTGCCAGCAGTTACCGGGGCGGATCTTACGAGCAGTACTTC.

Notes on this clone: Other DNA sequences within the sample encode an identical CDR3. The chain carries TRBV3-1 (or the pseudogene TRBV3-2) and TRBJ2-1, with D unclear. CDR1 and CDR2 (germline): LGHDT, YNNKEL (reference sequence). This CDR3 is 12 amino acids long. Trimming removed 4 bases at V and 6 bases at J, with 7 bases between. The CDR3 DNA is TGTGCCAGCAGCCTGCCGGGCAATGAGCAGTTCTTC. This encodes CASSLPGNEQFF.

This clone was seen only once. The chain joins TRBV24-1 to TRBJ1-1, with 10 nucleotides matching TRBD1. V was pared by 6 bases and J by 2 bases, with 5 bases of the junction left unmatched. This CDR3 is 15 amino acids long. In germline, CDR1 is KGHDR, CDR2 SFDVKD. The CDR3 region is CATSPRDRGNTEAFF. CDR3 nucleotide sequence: TGTGCCACCAGTCCAAGGGACAGGGGTAACACTGAAGCTTTCTTT.

This clone was counted once. The chain is built from TRBV9 and TRBJ1-3; D unclear. The CDR3 covers 14 residues. V lost 3 bases and J 0 bases, leaving 7 bases between the germline ends. Germline loops: CDR1 SGDLS, CDR2 YYNGEE. This chain's CDR3 is CASSARGSGNTIYF. DNA for the CDR3: TGTGCCAGCAGCGCCCGAGGCTCTGGAAACACCATATATTTT.